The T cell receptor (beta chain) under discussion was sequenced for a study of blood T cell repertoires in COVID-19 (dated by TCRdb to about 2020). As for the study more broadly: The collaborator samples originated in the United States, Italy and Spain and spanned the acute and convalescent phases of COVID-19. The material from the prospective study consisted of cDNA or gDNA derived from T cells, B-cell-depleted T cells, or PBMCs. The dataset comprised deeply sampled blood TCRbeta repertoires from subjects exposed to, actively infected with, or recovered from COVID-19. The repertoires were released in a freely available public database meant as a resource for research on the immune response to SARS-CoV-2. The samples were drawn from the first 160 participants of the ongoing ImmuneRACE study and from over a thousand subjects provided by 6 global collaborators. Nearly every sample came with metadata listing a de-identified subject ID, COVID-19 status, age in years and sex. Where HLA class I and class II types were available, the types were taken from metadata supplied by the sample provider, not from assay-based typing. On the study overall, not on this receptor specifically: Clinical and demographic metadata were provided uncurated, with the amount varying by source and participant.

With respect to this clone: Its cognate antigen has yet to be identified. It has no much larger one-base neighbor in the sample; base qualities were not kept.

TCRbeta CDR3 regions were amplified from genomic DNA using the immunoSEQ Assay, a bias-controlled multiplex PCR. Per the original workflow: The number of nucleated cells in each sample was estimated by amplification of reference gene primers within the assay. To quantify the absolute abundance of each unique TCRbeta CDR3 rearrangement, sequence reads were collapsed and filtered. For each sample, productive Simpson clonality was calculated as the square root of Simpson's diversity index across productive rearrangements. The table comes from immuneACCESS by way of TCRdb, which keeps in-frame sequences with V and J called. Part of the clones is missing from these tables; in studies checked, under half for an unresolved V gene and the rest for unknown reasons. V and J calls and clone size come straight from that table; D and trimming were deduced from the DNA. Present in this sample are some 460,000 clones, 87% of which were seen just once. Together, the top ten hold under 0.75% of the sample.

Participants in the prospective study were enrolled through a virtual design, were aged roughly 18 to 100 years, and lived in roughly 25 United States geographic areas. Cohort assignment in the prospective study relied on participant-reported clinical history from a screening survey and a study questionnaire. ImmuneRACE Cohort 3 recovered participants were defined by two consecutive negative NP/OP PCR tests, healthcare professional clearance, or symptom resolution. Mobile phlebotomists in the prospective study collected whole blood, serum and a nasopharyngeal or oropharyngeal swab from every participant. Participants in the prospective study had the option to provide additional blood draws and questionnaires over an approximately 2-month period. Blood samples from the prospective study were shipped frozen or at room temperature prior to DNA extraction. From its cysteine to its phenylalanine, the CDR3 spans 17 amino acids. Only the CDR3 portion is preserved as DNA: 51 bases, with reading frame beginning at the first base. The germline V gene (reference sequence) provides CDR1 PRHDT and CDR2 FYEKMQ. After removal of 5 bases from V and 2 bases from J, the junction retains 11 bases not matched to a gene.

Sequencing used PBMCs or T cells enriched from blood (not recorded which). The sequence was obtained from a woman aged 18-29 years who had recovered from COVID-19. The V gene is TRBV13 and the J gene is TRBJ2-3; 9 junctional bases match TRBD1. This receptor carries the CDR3 CASSPSAGTGTTDTQYF. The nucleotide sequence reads TGTGCCAGCAGCCCTTCGGCCGGGACAGGGACCACAGATACGCAGTATTTT.